This is a list of T cell receptor beta chains from one sample in a study of cytomegalovirus exposure and HLA in healthy donors. Only in-frame clones appear in the TCRdb table, and some are missing; sequencing was by immunoSEQ multiplex PCR. The table includes fewer than 150,000 clones, about 79% detected once. Sequenced sample: PBMCs. The source of these receptors is a male donor in good health and CMV-seronegative. CDR3s include the opening cysteine and the closing phenylalanine or tryptophan. D genes are given only for firm matches.

J	D	V	CDR3
TRBJ2-4	TRBD2	TRBV15	CATSTTGLAGRIVAKNIQYF
TRBJ2-5	TRBD2	TRBV6-5	CASRGLAGGKETQYF
TRBJ2-3	-	TRBV27	CASMYVDRADTQYF
TRBJ2-7	TRBD1	TRBV11-2	CASSPIQRGRGHSYEQYF
TRBJ1-2	TRBD1	TRBV18	CASSPKDRVYGYTF
TRBJ2-5	-	TRBV12-5	CASGLSGGSETQYF
TRBJ2-6	TRBD1	TRBV7-9	CAGPGQSSGANVLTF
TRBJ2-7	TRBD2	TRBV5-1	CASSLAGGVYEQYF
TRBJ1-2	-	TRBV9	CASSGLGKLKDYGYTF
TRBJ1-4	-	TRBV5-6	CASSRGAGRRNEKLFF
TRBJ2-1	TRBD2	TRBV6-4	CASSDSGGGGDEQFF
TRBJ2-1	TRBD2	TRBV13	CASSRPRLAGGGGEQFF
TRBJ1-6	-	TRBV30	CAWISSYNSPLHF
TRBJ1-2	-	TRBV10-3	CAISGRTDLTNYGYTF
TRBJ1-1	-	TRBV5-1	CASSLQVADTEAFF
TRBJ2-2	-	TRBV5-1	CASSPLSQGSGELFF
TRBJ1-2	-	TRBV29-1	CSDQGCGYTF
TRBJ2-1	TRBD1	TRBV6-4	CASSEWQGEYNEQFF
TRBJ1-1	TRBD1	TRBV6-5	CASSMDRVRTEAFF
TRBJ2-7	-	TRBV11-3	CASSLGGPGDYEQYF
TRBJ2-2	-	TRBV30	CAWSVDRPGELFF
TRBJ2-3	-	TRBV7-9	CASSLVLSEWRADTQYF
TRBJ1-2	TRBD1	TRBV10-3	CAISPTGDGGYTF
TRBJ1-1	-	TRBV30	CAWRVRPLGPQNTEAFF
-	-	TRBV5-1	CASSLYEQYF
TRBJ1-2	TRBD1	TRBV6-5	CASSRDRAVGYPF
TRBJ2-5	-	TRBV5-5	CASSFGGQETQYF